The sequence of this T cell receptor (beta chain) was determined in a study of cytomegalovirus exposure and HLA in healthy donors. Notes on the study in general: One later analysis reportedly identified an Asian-associated ancestry cluster that showed fewer N-insertions than the approximately 710-donor mean.

CDR1 is PRHDT, CDR2 FYEKMQ, per germline (reference sequence). Trimming removed 1 base from V and 3 bases from J, with 6 bases in between. The CDR3 spans 13 residues. A multiplex PCR was run with 60 Vbeta primers and 13 Jbeta primers. Sequencing was performed with immunoSEQ multiplex PCR; in TCRdb, only in-frame clones are kept and a portion is missing. Across fewer than 40,000 clones, the top ten clones capture less than 2% of the sample. On this clone itself: The antigen remains undetermined.

The gene calls are TRBV13 and TRBJ1-1; tentatively, D is TRBD1 (5 bases). The source is a woman in her thirties or forties in good health and CMV-seropositive. Input material: PBMCs. The CDR3 region is CASSLATDTEAFF. The CDR3 region has the DNA TGTGCCAGCAGCTTAGCGACAGACACTGAAGCTTTCTTT.